One sample yielded the 21 T cell receptor beta chains listed below, sequenced in a study of tumor-infiltrating lymphocytes in primary liver carcinoma. Unsorted bulk tissue, roughly 20-32 mg of it, served as the source for co-extraction of RNA and DNA. Reverse transcription of approximately 0.55 ug total RNA with a constant-region primer produced TCR beta cDNA. A slightly modified ARM-PCR protocol with three nested multiplex PCR rounds produced these TCR beta libraries. Both of the initial two PCR rounds ran for 10 cycles and employed TRBV1-TRBV30 forward primers alongside a C-beta reverse primer. TCRdb re-derived calls from the multiplex PCR reads in MiXCR, one entry per CDR3 protein. The table lists some 38,000 distinct CDR3 sequences, roughly 80% of them singletons. The material sequenced was liver tumor tissue from sampling region 4. Described subset: tumor region T4, right-lateral pole. These receptors originate from a man aged 35 to 55 with primary liver carcinoma and hepatitis B virus infection.

In the case of this clonotype: Because it lacks the conserved phenylalanine or tryptophan at the end, this CDR3 is likely a read error. The chain has TRBV6-5 and TRBJ2-6, with 7 bases that match TRBD2. Germline CDR1 is MNHEY and CDR2 is SVGAGI. The V segment lost 4 bases and the J segment 3 bases; nucleotides outside the gene matches: 15. This CDR3 has 19 amino acids. The CDR3 is CASSSSGTNGYFGANVLTI. CDR3 nucleotide sequence: TGTGCCAGCAGTTCGTCCGGGACTAACGGGTATTTTGGGGCCAACGTCCTGACTATC.

With respect to this clonotype: Being one base from a much bigger clone, this may be a read error. The V and J genes are TRBV9 and TRBJ2-1; 7 nucleotides agree with TRBD2. Germline-derived CDR1 and CDR2 are SGDLS and YYNGEE. The CDR3 has 12 amino acids. This CDR3 reads CVSSDTTSKQFF. The CDR3 region has the DNA TGTGTCAGCAGTGATACGACTAGCAAGCAGTTCTTC.

Worth noting for this clonotype: The conserved phenylalanine or tryptophan normally closing the CDR3 is absent here, so this likely arose from a read error. The DNA is left out, because the CDR3 cannot be placed on it with certainty; the CDR3 is given as TCRdb lists it. This sequence joins TRBV7-3 and TRBJ2-3; no DNA check was done on the table's D call, TRBD2. Ends included, the CDR3 has 16 residues. Germline CDR1 is SGHTA and CDR2 is FQGTGA. The CDR3 loop is CASSSSATRRGDTQCL.

This clonotype was seen a few times. The rearrangement uses TRBV11-1 and TRBJ2-7; D is possibly TRBD2 (5 bases). CDR1 is SGHAT and CDR2 is FQDESV in the germline V gene (reference sequence). V lost 2 bases, J lost 9 bases, and 20 bases lay in between. The CDR3 runs to 15 residues. The DNA of the CDR3 is TGTGCCAGCAGCTTAACGGGATCTGGAGAATACAGGCAGTACTTC. Residues: CASSLTGSGEYRQYF. Full variable domain (missing parts from reference TRBV11-1 and TRBJ2-7): EAEVAQSPRYKITEKSQAVAFWCDPISGHATLYWYRQILGQGPELLVQFQDESVVDDSQLPKDRFSAERLKGVDSTLKIQPAELGDSAMYLCASSLTGSGEYRQYFGPGTRLTVT.

In the case of this clonotype: Given a much more abundant clone one base away, this may be a read error. The chain joins TRBV30 to TRBJ1-1; D ambiguous. The germline V gene encodes CDR1 GTSNPN and CDR2 SVGIG (reference sequence). This CDR3 region has 10 residues. CDR3 sequence (DNA): TGTGCCTGGAGTGATGCTGAAGCTCTCTTT. Translating it yields CAWSDAEALF.

This clonotype occurred a few times. At one end, the junction sequence differs from germline, possibly due to a read error. The rearrangement links TRBV6-2 or TRBV6-3 to TRBJ2-2; 8 positions agree with TRBD2. Germline CDR1 MNHEY, CDR2 SVGEGT. The CDR3 has 15 amino acids. CDR3 nucleotides: TGTGCCAGCAGTGCCGGGACTAGTGAGACCGGGGGGCTGTTTTTT. The encoded protein is CASSAGTSETGGLFF.

Concerning this clonotype itself: The CDR3 does not end in the conserved phenylalanine or tryptophan, so this is likely a read error. V is TRBV12-3 or TRBV12-4 and J is TRBJ2-6; possibly TRBD1 for D (5 bases). There are 13 residues in the CDR3. The CDR3 DNA reads as TGTGCCAGCGCCATCTCTGGGGCCAATGTCCTGACTTAC. Amino acid sequence: CASAISGANVLTY.

This clonotype has a handful of counts. The chain links TRBV5-4 to TRBJ1-2, with D perhaps matching TRBD1 (5 bases). The CDR3 length is 14 residues. Germline V gene sequence: CDR1 SGHNT, CDR2 YYREEE (reference sequence). Trimming cost V 5 bases and J 7 bases, with 18 bases left between them. The CDR3 here is CASRSDISPCGYTF. DNA of the CDR3: TGTGCCAGCAGGTCGGACATTTCCCCTTGTGGCTACACCTTC.

As for this clonotype: The CDR3 does not end in the conserved phenylalanine or tryptophan, so this is likely a read error. The chain couples TRBV28 to TRBJ1-4; 10 positions match TRBD1. Germline CDR1 reads MDHEN; CDR2 reads SYDVKM. This CDR3 is built from 13 residues. The CDR3 spells CVSVRTGGGKLFL. The CDR3, as DNA: TGTGTCAGTGTTAGGACAGGGGGTGGAAAACTGTTTCTT.

For this clonotype: One end of the junction fails to match germline, which may point to a read error. The chain recombines TRBV11-3 with TRBJ2-1; D is undetermined. The CDR3 loop spans 12 amino acids. Germline V gives CDR1 SGHNT, CDR2 YENEEA. CDR3 nucleotide sequence: TGTGTCAGCAGCTTAAATGCCATTAAGCAGTTCTTC. It encodes CVSSLNAIKQFF.

Comment on this clonotype: A read error may account for a junction end that differs from germline. V is TRBV11-1 and J is TRBJ2-1, with D possibly TRBD2 on 5 matching bases. The CDR3 is 12 residues long. CDR1 SGHAT and CDR2 FQDESV come from the germline V gene (reference sequence). The DNA for the CDR3 is TGTACCAGCGCGCGAGGGCCGAATGAACAGTTCTTC. As protein: CTSARGPNEQFF.

Concerning this clonotype itself: A read error may account for a junction end that differs from germline. The rearrangement uses TRBV6-5 and TRBJ2-6, with a possible D match to TRBD1 (6 bases). The germline V gene encodes CDR1 MNHEY and CDR2 SVGAGI. The CDR3 has 19 amino acids. CDR3 residues: CACKEKPGHLSSEANVLTF. For the CDR3, the DNA is TGTGCCTGCAAGGAGAAACCGGGACACCTGAGCTCCGAGGCCAATGTCCTGACTTTC.

As for this clonotype: The junction shows a germline mismatch at one end, possibly a read error. This rearrangement joins TRBV25-1 to TRBJ1-5; 7 bases are shared with TRBD1. Germline V gives CDR1 MGHDK, CDR2 SYGVNS. This CDR3 comprises 15 residues. This CDR3 reads CPSITRETGSQAQHF. CDR3 DNA: TGTCCCAGCATTACCCGGGAGACAGGGAGTCAGGCCCAGCATTTT. Based on the CDR3 plus reference TRBV25-1 and TRBJ1-5, the full variable domain is EADIYQTPRYLVIGTGKKITLECSQTMGHDKMYWYQQDPGMELHLIHYSYGVNSTEKGDLSSESTVSRIRTEHFPLTLESARPSHTSQYLCPSITRETGSQAQHFGDGTRLSIL.

Turning to this clonotype: A much larger clone differs by one base, so this may be a read error. The chain joins TRBV28 to TRBJ2-6, with D unclear. The CDR3 extends over 14 amino acids. Looked up from germline, CDR1 is MDHEN and CDR2 is SYDVKM. CDR3 protein: CACSPPFGANVLTF. CDR3 coding DNA: TGTGCCTGCAGTCCACCATTTGGGGCCAACGTCCTGACTTTC.

With respect to this clonotype: A read error may produce the germline difference seen at one junction end. The chain uses TRBV4-2 and TRBJ1-6; D is possibly TRBD1 (6 bases). The germline gives CDR1 LGHNA, CDR2 YNFKEQ. The CDR3 totals 15 residues. This CDR3 is CANSQVTGSTSPLHF. CDR3 coding DNA: TGCGCCAACAGCCAAGTGACAGGTTCTACTTCACCCCTCCACTTT.

This chain links TRBV30 with TRBJ2-1, with a possible D match to TRBD2 (5 bases). The CDR3 contains 15 residues. V was trimmed by 3 bases and J by 8 bases, leaving 20 bases between them. Germline assignment: CDR1 GTSNPN and CDR2 SVGIG (reference sequence). The CDR3 here is CAWSAGIDGLDEQFF. The CDR3 region has the DNA TGTGCCTGGAGCGCTGGGATAGACGGACTGGATGAGCAGTTCTTC.

For this clonotype: One junction end disagrees with the germline gene, perhaps due to a read error. The gene calls are TRBV5-4 and TRBJ2-3; unclear D gene. This CDR3 contains 15 residues. The germline V gene has CDR1 SGHNT and CDR2 YYREEE (reference sequence). The CDR3 DNA reads TGTGCCAGCAGCTTGGGGAGCCCGAACATGGATACGCAGAATTTT. This gives the protein CASSLGSPNMDTQNF. Looking up the rest from reference TRBV5-4 and TRBJ2-3 gives the full variable domain: ETGVTQSPTHLIKTRGQQVTLRCSSQSGHNTVSWYQQALGQGPQFIFQYYREEENGRGNFPPRFSGLQFPNYSSELNVNALELDDSALYLCASSLGSPNMDTQNFGPGTRLTVL.

The sample holds a few counts of this clonotype. One end of the junction varies from germline; a read error may be responsible. The V and J genes are TRBV10-3 and TRBJ2-6, with unresolved D. Germline assignment: CDR1 ENHRY and CDR2 SYGVKD. This CDR3 has 15 residues. The CDR3 spells CAISETVSGANVLTF. CDR3 coding DNA: TGTGCCATCAGCGAGACGGTCTCTGGAGCCAACGTCCTGACTTTC.

The rearrangement links TRBV12-3 or TRBV12-4 to TRBJ1-4; the match to TRBD1 covers 9 bases. V was pared by 4 bases and J by 8 bases, with 8 bases of the junction left unmatched. This CDR3 has 15 residues. The CDR3 sequence is CASSSYRGREEKLFF. CDR3 DNA: TGTGCCAGCAGTTCATACAGGGGGCGCGAAGAAAAACTGTTTTTT.

The sample holds many counts of this clonotype. The CDR3 loop is CASSIVGGQSYEQYF. DNA of the CDR3: TGTGCCAGTAGTATTGTAGGCGGCCAATCCTACGAGCAGTACTTC. The V and J genes are TRBV19 and TRBJ2-7; D call uncertain. Deletions cut 3 bases from V and 1 base from J, with 13 bases between. The CDR3 extends over 15 amino acids. The germline gives CDR1 LNHDA, CDR2 SQIVND (reference sequence).

The chain joins TRBV28 to TRBJ2-3; D unclear. Germline CDR1 is MDHEN and CDR2 is SYDVKM. The CDR3 covers 12 residues. The CDR3 DNA follows: TGTGCAAGGACCCGCCAGTCAGATACGCAGTATTTT. Its protein is CARTRQSDTQYF.